Sequencing of this T cell receptor beta chain was carried out in a study of cytomegalovirus exposure and HLA in healthy donors. As to this clone: Its antigen is undetermined.

Study-wide results and limits: About 87% or about 30% of the time was how often most TCR beta V segments were productive, according to an earlier analysis. Highest at DRB1 and lowest at HLA-C, TCR association rates differed among HLA loci in a later analysis.

Primers: 60 Vbeta forward and 13 Jbeta reverse. Generated by immunoSEQ multiplex PCR, the TCRdb table keeps only in-frame clones and is missing some. The sample contains roughly 120,000 clones, about three quarters of which appear only once. The sample comprised PBMCs. This receptor was identified in a woman aged 60 to 75 in good health and CMV-seropositive.

Here the CDR3 DNA reads TGTGCCAGCAGCGGGGGGACAGGGGTGGGAGAGACCCAGTACTTC. Encoded protein: CASSGGTGVGETQYF. V is TRBV5-4 and J is TRBJ2-5; 10 bases are shared with TRBD1. Trimming at V came to 4 bases and at J to 4 bases, leaving 7 bases not matched to a gene. Germline V lookup: CDR1 SGHNT, CDR2 YYREEE (reference sequence). The CDR3 totals 15 residues.